These 9 T cell receptor beta chains share one sample of origin, sequenced in a study of shared clonotypes between healthy human individuals. It was CD45RO-negative cells, positively selected for CCR7, that made up naive CD8 cells, with terminally differentiated effector memory CD45RA+ cells excluded. The table came from immunoSEQ multiplex PCR; TCRdb's copy has only in-frame clones and leaves some out. The sample consists of roughly 600,000 clones, roughly 98% of them appearing once. Sequenced: naive CD8+ T cells sorted from blood. The receptors shown here come from a man aged 30 to 39 in good health.

V gene TRBV27 combines with J gene TRBJ2-7, with D possibly being TRBD2 (5 bases). The germline V and J ends were trimmed by 5 bases and 5 bases, with 16 bases remaining between them. This CDR3 is 14 amino acids long. CDR1 and CDR2 from the germline V gene are MNHEY and SMNVEV (reference sequence). CDR3 DNA: TGTGCCAGCAGTCCACTTTCGGGGTTTGACGAGCAGTACTTC. Amino acid sequence: CASSPLSGFDEQYF.

The chain joins TRBV7-6 to TRBJ2-5; D not certain. Germline V gene lookup returns CDR1 SGHVS and CDR2 FNYEAQ. The CDR3 runs 14 residues. Trimming stripped 1 base from V and 5 bases from J, with 11 bases between. This CDR3 reads CASSLEVMWETQYF. CDR3 nucleotides: TGTGCCAGCAGCTTAGAGGTCATGTGGGAGACCCAGTACTTC.

The chain links TRBV19 to TRBJ1-5, with D possibly being TRBD1 (6 bases). Trimming took off 7 bases at V and 3 bases at J, with 28 bases between the two ends. The CDR3 contains 19 residues. The germline CDR1 and CDR2 sequences are LNHDA and SQIVND (reference sequence). The CDR3 bases are TGTGCCAGTACCCCCTTGGGTGGGTCTGACAGGTTTGTCAATCAGCCCCAGCATTTT. The encoded protein is CASTPLGGSDRFVNQPQHF.

CDR3 bases: TGTGCCAGCAGTGTATACAGGAACGAGCAGTACTTC. Residues: CASSVYRNEQYF. The gene calls are TRBV6-1 and TRBJ2-7, with a possible D match to TRBD1 (5 bases). Germline loops: CDR1 MNHNS, CDR2 SASEGT. Trimming removed 4 bases at V and 5 bases at J, with 9 bases between. The CDR3 runs to 12 residues.

The chain has TRBV30 and TRBJ2-7; TRBD1 matches 9 bases. Looked up from germline, CDR1 is GTSNPN and CDR2 is SVGIG (reference sequence). This CDR3 is built from 14 residues. V lost 5 bases and J lost 2; bases outside the gene matches: 7. CDR3 nucleotide sequence: TGTGCCTGGGCCGCCGGGACAGGGACCTACGAGCAGTACTTC. It translates to CAWAAGTGTYEQYF. Using reference TRBV30 and TRBJ2-7 for the parts outside the CDR3, the full variable domain is SQTIHQWPATLVQPVGSPLSLECTVEGTSNPNLYWYRQAAGRGLQLLFYSVGIGQISSEVPQNLSASRPQDRQFILSSKKLLLSDSGFYLCAWAAGTGTYEQYFGPGTRLTVT.

The chain combines TRBV11-2 with TRBJ2-3; 10 bases are shared with TRBD2. Germline assignment: CDR1 SGHAT and CDR2 FQNNGV. J lost 4 bases, V lost 5 bases, and 9 bases had no gene match. This CDR3 has 16 amino acids. The CDR3 reads CASSHLAGDRSDTQYF. In nucleotides, the CDR3 is TGTGCCAGCAGCCATCTAGCGGGAGATCGTTCAGATACGCAGTATTTT.

This clone was observed once. The genes are TRBV5-5 and TRBJ2-5, with D perhaps being TRBD1 or TRBD2 (5 bases each). The length of the CDR3 is 13 residues. V dropped 4 bases and J dropped 5 bases, with 12 bases sitting between them. The V gene's germline CDR1 is SGHKS and CDR2 YYEKEE (reference sequence). This CDR3 reads CASSGGSQETQYF. CDR3 nucleotide sequence: TGTGCCAGCAGCGGGGGTTCGCAGGAGACCCAGTACTTC.

The chain combines TRBV27 with TRBJ2-3, with a weak D call TRBD2 (6 bases). Germline lookup yields CDR1 MNHEY and CDR2 SMNVEV (reference sequence). V lost 4 bases, J lost 4 bases, and 12 bases lay in between. The CDR3 is made up of 14 amino acids. CDR3 DNA: TGTGCCAGCAGTTGGGTTTCGGGGGCAGATACGCAGTATTTT. Its protein is CASSWVSGADTQYF.

The chain joins TRBV27 to TRBJ1-2; D is unclear. Per the germline V gene, CDR1 is MNHEY and CDR2 is SMNVEV (reference sequence). V was cut by 7 bases and J by 4 bases, with 16 bases left in between. The CDR3 is made up of 14 amino acids. CDR3 DNA: TGTGCCAGCACCGCCCTCGGTAGTACCTATGGCTACACCTTC. This translates into CASTALGSTYGYTF.